This T cell receptor (beta chain) was sequenced in a study of shared clonotypes between healthy human individuals (dated by TCRdb to the early 2020s). Regarding the research as a whole: The cohort included three men and a couple of women between 18 and 49 years of age. For each donor, CD4 naive and CD4 memory were each run on three plates, CD8 naive on two plates, and CD8 memory on one plate. To estimate repertoire size and how much clonotype sharing occurs between individuals, the study deeply sequenced the blood TCR repertoires of 5 or 6 healthy adults. To increase sequencing depth and limit assay-specific biases, TCR repertoire library preparation and sequencing were carried out by different laboratories using diverse techniques. Between about 0.85 and 9.5 billion PBMCs per donor were obtained by leukapheresis. Here is what the overall study found, with its caveats: When four donors were compared, the shared fraction of clonotypes was about 5% for naive CD4, over 3% for naive CD8, 2% to 2.5% for memory CD4, and roughly 0.43% for memory CD8. Because the study included only a small number of donors, the genetic and exposure-history diversity represented was limited. Higher generation probabilities were observed for clonotypes shared by all four sorted-subset donors than for non-shared clonotypes. Larger estimated clonotype richness was generally found for naive subsets than for memory subsets. Sampling was restricted to blood, and TCR repertoires in tissue are likely to differ from TCR repertoires in blood. Even with the large sequencing depth, rarefaction of the sorted-subset datasets indicated that sequencing was incomplete. Pairwise subsampling indicated that sequencing depth was expected to affect the degree of clonotype sharing among donors.

V and J lose 6 bases and 6 bases, and a span of 9 bases separates them. CDR1 and CDR2 (MNHEY, SVGAGI) derive from the germline V gene. The CDR3 covers 11 residues, taking in both the cysteine and the phenylalanine. Only CDR3 DNA remains: 33 bases, in frame from the first base. A note on this clone: What this receptor recognizes is not known. Base-call qualities are not available, and no considerably larger clone is one nucleotide away.

Using the deep immunoSEQ assay, TCR CDR3 regions were amplified from genomic DNA by multiplex PCR. Genomic DNA extracted from each cell subset was distributed evenly over all wells of several immunoSEQ 96-well plates, and each plate served as one replicate. Each replicate PCR for sorted subsets received about 220 ng genomic DNA, equal to roughly 33,000 T cell genomes. Purified libraries were quantified with a Qubit 3.0 fluorometer, sized on a Bioanalyzer 2100, and re-quantified with the KAPA Library Quantification kit. Each immunoSEQ 96-well plate was sequenced on its own single-read 150-cycle Illumina NextSeq 550 flow cell. For the original study's pipeline: Because only junctional sequences without quality scores were contained in the immunoSEQ output, filtering matching that applied to full-length reads could not be performed. To assign V/J genes and CDR3, sequences were annotated using PyIR, a Python wrapper for IgBLAST v1.9, with IMGT germline references. Reads were filtered out if the reads had weak V/J assignments (E-value above 1e-6), no CDR3, stop codons, out-of-frame junctions, or ambiguous translated residues. V3J clonotypes were defined as sequences sharing the same inferred V gene, J gene, and CDR3 amino acid sequence. The percentage overlap between two repertoires was calculated by dividing the number of shared unique clonotypes by the size of the smaller repertoire. Richness of each repertoire was evaluated using RTK rarefaction, the Chao1 estimator, and Recon v2.1 estimates of unobserved clonotypes. Generation probabilities were computed with OLGA for all TCRbeta clonotypes obtained by the gDNA method from a handful of donors. TCRdb obtained this table from immuneACCESS and retained in-frame rearrangements with V and J assigned. These tables miss some clones; where compared with another copy, unresolved V genes account for less than half of the shortfall, and the remainder is unexplained. The V and J calls and clone size were taken over from that table, and D and trimming were inferred from the DNA. The sample has about 960,000 clones on record, about 80% of them singletons. The top ten clones comprise approximately 1.5% of the sample.

Healthy HIV-negative adults with no recently reported acute infections or vaccinations were included as donors. Only Caucasian adults living in Nashville, Tennessee, USA were represented among the donors. CD4+ T cells were enriched by magnetic negative selection; naive cells were then positively selected on CD45RA, and the negative fraction formed the memory subset. Blood was obtained by leukapheresis, after which PBMCs were separated by Ficoll-Histopaque density gradient centrifugation and cryopreserved in liquid nitrogen vapor phase. Purity and quantity of every magnetically sorted T cell population were checked by analytical flow cytometry. Genomic DNA was isolated from every sorted fraction and measured by UV absorbance on a Nanodrop 2000c.

The sample comprised memory CD4+ T cells sorted from blood. The cell subset or site tag for this specimen amounts to: CD45RA-negative fraction. This receptor chain uses TRBV6-5 and TRBJ2-7; no D gene is confidently identified. This clonotype originated in a man aged 18 to 30 in good health. The DNA is TGTGCCAGCAGGGACCGGCTCGAGCAGTACTTC. This yields the protein CASRDRLEQYF.